This T cell receptor beta chain appears in the sequencing data of a study of cytomegalovirus exposure and HLA in healthy donors. Study-wide findings and caveats: Later work found that TCR association rates differed between HLA loci; DRB1 had the most and HLA-C the fewest. The majority of TCR sequences were rare, yet some public TCRs appeared in many donors. Some V segments, TRBV6-2 and TRBV6-3 among them, were indistinguishable and were therefore excluded. A list of around 150 TCR beta chains associated with cytomegalovirus was given.

About this clone itself: Its cognate antigen is unknown.

Researchers ran the PCR with 60 Vbeta and 13 Jbeta primers. Using immunoSEQ multiplex PCR, the repertoire was profiled, and TCRdb retains in-frame clones only, with some absent. Of about 120,000 clones listed, about four fifths were seen once; the top ten hold 8.8%. The CDR3 is made up of 12 amino acids. Germline V lookup: CDR1 SGDLS, CDR2 YYNGEE. V trimming: 3 bases; J trimming: 8 bases; junction bases outside the gene matches: 4. J is TRBJ1-2 and V is TRBV9, with 7 bases aligning to TRBD1. The sequence derives from a female donor in good health and CMV-seropositive. Input material: PBMCs. CDR3 sequence: CASSADRVGYTF. Written as DNA, the CDR3 is TGTGCCAGCAGCGCTGACAGGGTCGGCTACACCTTC.